This record covers a single T cell receptor (beta chain). Germline-derived CDR1 and CDR2 are LGHNA and YSLEER. Trimming took 0 bases from V and 5 from J; bases not matched to a gene: 6. This CDR3 spans 17 amino acids. This sample stems from a study of cytomegalovirus exposure and HLA in healthy donors. The study ran its PCR with 60 Vbeta and 13 Jbeta primers. Profiled with immunoSEQ multiplex PCR; TCRdb holds only in-frame clones, not every one. The sample table includes about 88,000 clones. The TCR was taken from a girl aged 5-17 years in good health and CMV-seropositive. The chain carries TRBV4-3 and TRBJ2-2, with 10 bases matching TRBD1. The sequenced sample consisted of PBMCs. The CDR3 nucleotides read TGCGCCAGCAGCCAAGAGCTCCCGGGACAGGGGACCGGGGAGCTGTTTTTT. Encoded protein: CASSQELPGQGTGELFF.